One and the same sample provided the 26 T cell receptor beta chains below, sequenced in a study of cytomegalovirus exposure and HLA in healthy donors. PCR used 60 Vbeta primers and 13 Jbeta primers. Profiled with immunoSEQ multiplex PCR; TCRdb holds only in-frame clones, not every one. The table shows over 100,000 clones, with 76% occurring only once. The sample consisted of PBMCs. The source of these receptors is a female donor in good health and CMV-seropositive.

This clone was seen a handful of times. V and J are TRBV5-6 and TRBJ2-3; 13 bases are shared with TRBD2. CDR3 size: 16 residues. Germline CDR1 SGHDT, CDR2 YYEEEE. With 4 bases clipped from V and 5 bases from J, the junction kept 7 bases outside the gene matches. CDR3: CASSTLAGGLGDTQYF. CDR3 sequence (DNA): TGTGCCAGCAGCACACTAGCGGGGGGGCTAGGAGATACGCAGTATTTT. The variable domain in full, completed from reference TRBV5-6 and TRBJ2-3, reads DAGVTQSPTHLIKTRGQQVTLRCSPKSGHDTVSWYQQALGQGPQFIFQYYEEEERQRGNFPDRFSGHQFPNYSSELNVNALLLGDSALYLCASSTLAGGLGDTQYFGPGTRLTVL.

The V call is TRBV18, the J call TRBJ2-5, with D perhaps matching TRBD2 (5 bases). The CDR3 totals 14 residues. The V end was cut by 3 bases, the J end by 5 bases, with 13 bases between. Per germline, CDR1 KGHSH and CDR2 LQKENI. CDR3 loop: CASSPKLVGETQYF. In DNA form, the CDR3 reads TGTGCCAGCTCACCGAAACTAGTCGGGGAGACCCAGTACTTC. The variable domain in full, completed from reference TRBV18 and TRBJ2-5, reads NAGVMQNPRHLVRRRGQEARLRCSPMKGHSHVYWYRQLPEEGLKFMVYLQKENIIDESGMPKERFSAEFPKEGPSILRIQQVVRGDSAAYFCASSPKLVGETQYFGPGTRLLVL.

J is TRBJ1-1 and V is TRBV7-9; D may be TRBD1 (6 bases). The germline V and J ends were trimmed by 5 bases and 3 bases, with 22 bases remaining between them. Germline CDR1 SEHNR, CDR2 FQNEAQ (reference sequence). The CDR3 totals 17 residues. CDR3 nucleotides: TGTGCCAGCAGCCTATCGGGGGGGGCCGCTTTCGACACTGAAGCTTTCTTT. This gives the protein CASSLSGGAAFDTEAFF.

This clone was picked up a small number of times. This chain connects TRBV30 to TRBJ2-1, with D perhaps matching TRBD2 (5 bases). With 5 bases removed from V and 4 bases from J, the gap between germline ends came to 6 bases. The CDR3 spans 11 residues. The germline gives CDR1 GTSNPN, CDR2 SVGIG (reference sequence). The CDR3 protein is CAWGLYNEQFF. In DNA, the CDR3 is TGTGCCTGGGGACTTTACAATGAGCAGTTCTTC.

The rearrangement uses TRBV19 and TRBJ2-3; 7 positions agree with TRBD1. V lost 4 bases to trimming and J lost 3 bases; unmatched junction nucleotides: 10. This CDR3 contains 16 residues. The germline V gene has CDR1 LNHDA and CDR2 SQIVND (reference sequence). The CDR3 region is CASSTRRQGITDTQYF. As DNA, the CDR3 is TGTGCCAGTAGTACTCGCCGACAGGGCATTACAGATACGCAGTATTTT.

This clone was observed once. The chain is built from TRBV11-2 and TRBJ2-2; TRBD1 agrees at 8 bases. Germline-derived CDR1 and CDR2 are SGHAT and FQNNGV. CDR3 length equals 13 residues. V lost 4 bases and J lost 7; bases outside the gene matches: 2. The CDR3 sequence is CASSYRGVGELFF. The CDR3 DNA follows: TGTGCCAGCAGCTACAGGGGGGTCGGGGAGCTGTTTTTT.

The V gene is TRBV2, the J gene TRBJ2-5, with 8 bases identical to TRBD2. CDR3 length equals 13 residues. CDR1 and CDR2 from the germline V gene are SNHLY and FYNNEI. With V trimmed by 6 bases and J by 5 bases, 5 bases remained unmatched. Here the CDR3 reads CASSFGLAETQYF. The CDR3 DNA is TGTGCCAGCAGCTTTGGACTAGCCGAGACCCAGTACTTC.

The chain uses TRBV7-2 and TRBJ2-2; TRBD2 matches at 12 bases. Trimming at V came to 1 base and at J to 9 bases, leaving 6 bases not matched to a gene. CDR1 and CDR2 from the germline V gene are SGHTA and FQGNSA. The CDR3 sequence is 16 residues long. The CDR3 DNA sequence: TGTGCCAGCAGCTTAGATACGACTAGCGGGAGATGGGAGCTGTTTTTT. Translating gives CASSLDTTSGRWELFF.

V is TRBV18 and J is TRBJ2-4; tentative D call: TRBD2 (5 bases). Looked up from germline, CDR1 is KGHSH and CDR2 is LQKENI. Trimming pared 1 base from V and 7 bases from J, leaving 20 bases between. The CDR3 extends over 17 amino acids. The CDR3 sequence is CASSPRPTGILGNIQYF. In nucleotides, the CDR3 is TGTGCCAGCTCACCACGACCGACGGGAATTTTGGGGAACATTCAGTACTTC. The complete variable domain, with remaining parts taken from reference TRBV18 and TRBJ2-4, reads NAGVMQNPRHLVRRRGQEARLRCSPMKGHSHVYWYRQLPEEGLKFMVYLQKENIIDESGMPKERFSAEFPKEGPSILRIQQVVRGDSAAYFCASSPRPTGILGNIQYFGAGTRLSVL.

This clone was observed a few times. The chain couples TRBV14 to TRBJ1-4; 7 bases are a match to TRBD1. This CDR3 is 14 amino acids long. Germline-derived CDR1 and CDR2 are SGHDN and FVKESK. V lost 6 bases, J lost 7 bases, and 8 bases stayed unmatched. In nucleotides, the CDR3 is TGTGCCAGCAGTCGGGACAGCTCCGGTGAAAAACTGTTTTTT. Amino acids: CASSRDSSGEKLFF.

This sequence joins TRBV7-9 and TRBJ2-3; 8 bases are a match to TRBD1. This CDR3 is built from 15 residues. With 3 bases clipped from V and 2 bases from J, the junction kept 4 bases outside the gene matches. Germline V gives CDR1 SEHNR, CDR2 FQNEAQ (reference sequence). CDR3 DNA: TGTGCCAGCAGCTTGACGGGACAGGCCACAGATACGCAGTATTTT. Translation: CASSLTGQATDTQYF. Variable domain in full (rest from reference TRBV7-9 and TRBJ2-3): DTGVSQNPRHKITKRGQNVTFRCDPISEHNRLYWYRQTLGQGPEFLTYFQNEAQLEKSRLLSDRFSAERPKGSFSTLEIQRTEQGDSAMYLCASSLTGQATDTQYFGPGTRLTVL.

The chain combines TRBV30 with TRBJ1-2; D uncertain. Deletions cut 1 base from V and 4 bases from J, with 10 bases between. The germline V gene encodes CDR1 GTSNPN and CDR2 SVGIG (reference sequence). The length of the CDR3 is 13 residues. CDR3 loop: CAWSDDTPYGYTF. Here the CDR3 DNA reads TGTGCCTGGAGTGACGACACCCCCTATGGCTACACCTTC.

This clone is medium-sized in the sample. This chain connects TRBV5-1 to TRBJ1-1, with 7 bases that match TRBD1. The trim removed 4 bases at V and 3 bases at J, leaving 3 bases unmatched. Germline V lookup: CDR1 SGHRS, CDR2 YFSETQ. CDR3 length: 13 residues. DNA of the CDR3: TGCGCCAGCAGCCGCGGACAGGACACTGAAGCTTTCTTT. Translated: CASSRGQDTEAFF.

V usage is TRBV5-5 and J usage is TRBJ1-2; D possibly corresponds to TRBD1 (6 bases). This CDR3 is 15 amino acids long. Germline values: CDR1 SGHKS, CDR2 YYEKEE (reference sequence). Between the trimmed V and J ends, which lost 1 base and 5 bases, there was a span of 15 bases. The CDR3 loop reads CASSLRGGLGYGYTF. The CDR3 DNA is TGTGCCAGCAGCTTGAGGGGGGGCTTGGGGTATGGCTACACCTTC.

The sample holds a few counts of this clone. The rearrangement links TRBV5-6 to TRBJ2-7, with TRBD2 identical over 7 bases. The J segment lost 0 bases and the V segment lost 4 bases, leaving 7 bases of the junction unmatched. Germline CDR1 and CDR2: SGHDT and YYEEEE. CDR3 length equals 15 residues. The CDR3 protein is CASSPLRTSSYEQYF. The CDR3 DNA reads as TGTGCCAGCAGCCCGCTCCGGACTAGCTCCTACGAGCAGTACTTC.

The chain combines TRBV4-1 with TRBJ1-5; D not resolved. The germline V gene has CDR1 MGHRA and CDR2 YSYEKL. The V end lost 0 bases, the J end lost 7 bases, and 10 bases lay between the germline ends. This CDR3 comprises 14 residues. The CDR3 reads CASSQDSGYQPQHF. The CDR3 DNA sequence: TGCGCCAGCAGCCAAGATTCGGGGTACCAGCCCCAGCATTTT.

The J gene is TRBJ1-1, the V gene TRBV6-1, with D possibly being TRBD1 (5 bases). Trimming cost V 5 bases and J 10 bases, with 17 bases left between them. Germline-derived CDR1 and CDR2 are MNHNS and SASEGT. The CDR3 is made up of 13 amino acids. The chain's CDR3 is CASSFDSSERAFF. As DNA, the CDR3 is TGTGCCAGCAGTTTCGACAGCTCCGAGAGAGCTTTCTTT.

CDR3 nucleotides: TGTGCCAGCAGCCGGGACAGGGGAAACGAGCAGTACTTC. Translation: CASSRDRGNEQYF. The chain combines TRBV11-1 with TRBJ2-7; the match to TRBD1 covers 10 bases. CDR3 size: 13 residues. Germline lookup yields CDR1 SGHAT and CDR2 FQDESV (reference sequence). V shed 5 bases and J 5 bases; nucleotides not matched to a gene: 3. Filled out from reference TRBV11-1 and TRBJ2-7, the complete variable domain reads EAEVAQSPRYKITEKSQAVAFWCDPISGHATLYWYRQILGQGPELLVQFQDESVVDDSQLPKDRFSAERLKGVDSTLKIQPAELGDSAMYLCASSRDRGNEQYFGPGTRLTVT.

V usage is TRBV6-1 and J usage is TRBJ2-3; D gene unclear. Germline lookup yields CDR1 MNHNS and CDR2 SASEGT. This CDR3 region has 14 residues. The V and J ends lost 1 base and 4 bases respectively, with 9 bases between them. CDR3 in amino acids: CASSEGAIPDTQYF. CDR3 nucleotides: TGTGCCAGCAGTGAAGGAGCAATACCAGATACGCAGTATTTT.

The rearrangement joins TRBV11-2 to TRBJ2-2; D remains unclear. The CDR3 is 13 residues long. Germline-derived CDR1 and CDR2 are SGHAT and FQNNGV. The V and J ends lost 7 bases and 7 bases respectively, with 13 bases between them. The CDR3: CASTITPSGELFF. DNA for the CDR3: TGTGCCAGCACCATTACCCCTAGCGGGGAGCTGTTTTTT. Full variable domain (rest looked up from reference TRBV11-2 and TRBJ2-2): EAGVAQSPRYKIIEKRQSVAFWCNPISGHATLYWYQQILGQGPKLLIQFQNNGVVDDSQLPKDRFSAERLKGVDSTLKIQPAKLEDSAVYLCASTITPSGELFFGEGSRLTVL.

For the CDR3, the DNA is TGCGCCAGCAGCTGGGGGACTAGCGGGAGCCCCCCTGCTGAGACCCAGTACTTC. It codes for CASSWGTSGSPPAETQYF. The chain uses TRBV5-1 and TRBJ2-5, with 14 bases matching TRBD2. The length of the CDR3 is 18 residues. Germline V gene data show CDR1 as SGHRS and CDR2 as YFSETQ. Trimming took 3 bases from V and 5 from J; bases not matched to a gene: 12. Full variable domain (missing parts from reference TRBV5-1 and TRBJ2-5): KAGVTQTPRYLIKTRGQQVTLSCSPISGHRSVSWYQQTPGQGLQFLFEYFSETQRNKGNFPGRFSGRQFSNSRSEMNVSTLELGDSALYLCASSWGTSGSPPAETQYFGPGTRLLVL.

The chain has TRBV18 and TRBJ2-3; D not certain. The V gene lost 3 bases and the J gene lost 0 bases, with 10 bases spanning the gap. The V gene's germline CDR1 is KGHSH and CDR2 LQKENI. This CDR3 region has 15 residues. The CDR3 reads CASSPQAHSTDTQYF. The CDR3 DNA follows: TGTGCCAGCTCACCGCAGGCCCATAGCACAGATACGCAGTATTTT.

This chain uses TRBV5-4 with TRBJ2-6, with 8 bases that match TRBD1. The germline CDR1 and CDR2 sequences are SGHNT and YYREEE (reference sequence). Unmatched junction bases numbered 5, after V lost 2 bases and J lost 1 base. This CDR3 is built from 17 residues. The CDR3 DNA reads TGTGCCAGCAGCTTCGGGACAGGCTCATCTGGGGCCAACGTCCTGACTTTC. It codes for CASSFGTGSSGANVLTF.

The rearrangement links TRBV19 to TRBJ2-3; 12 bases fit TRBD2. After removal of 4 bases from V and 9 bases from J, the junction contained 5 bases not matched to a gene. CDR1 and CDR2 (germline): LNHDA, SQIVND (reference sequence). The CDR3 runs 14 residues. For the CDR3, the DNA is TGTGCCAGTAGTACTAGCGGGGGGGCCGGGACGCAGTATTTT. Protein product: CASSTSGGAGTQYF.

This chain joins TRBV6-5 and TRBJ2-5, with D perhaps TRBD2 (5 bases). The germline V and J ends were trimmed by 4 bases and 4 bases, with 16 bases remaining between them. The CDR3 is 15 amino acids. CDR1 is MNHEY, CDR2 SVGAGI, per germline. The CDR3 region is CASSSVGSAGETQYF. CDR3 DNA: TGTGCCAGCAGTTCCGTGGGGTCGGCGGGAGAGACCCAGTACTTC.

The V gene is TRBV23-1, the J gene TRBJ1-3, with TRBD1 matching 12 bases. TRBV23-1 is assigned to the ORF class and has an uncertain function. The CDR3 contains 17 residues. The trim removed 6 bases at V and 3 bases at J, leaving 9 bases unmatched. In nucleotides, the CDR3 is TGCGCCAGCAGGTGCCCGGGACAGGGGGCTGTTGGAAACACCATATATTTT. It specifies CASRCPGQGAVGNTIYF.